The 18 T cell receptor beta chains presented below share a single source sample, sequenced in a study of cytomegalovirus exposure and HLA in healthy donors. PCR was performed using 60 Vbeta and 13 Jbeta primers. Method: immunoSEQ multiplex PCR; TCRdb's copy keeps in-frame clones and lacks some. Of about 90,000 clones in the sample, 65% to 85% are singletons; the top ten hold 2.1%. Sequenced material: PBMCs. All receptors derive from a man younger than 30 in good health and CMV-seronegative.

The V gene is TRBV6-6, the J gene TRBJ1-1; TRBD1 agrees at 9 bases. J lost 1 base, V lost 5 bases, and 8 bases had no gene match. The CDR3 covers 16 residues. Germline loops: CDR1 MNHNY, CDR2 SVGAGI (reference sequence). The CDR3 reads CASSAPDRGTNTEAFF. For the CDR3, the DNA is TGTGCCAGCAGTGCCCCGGACAGGGGAACGAACACTGAAGCTTTCTTT.

The rearrangement uses TRBV11-3 and TRBJ1-5; D is uncertain. Germline CDR1 SGHNT, CDR2 YENEEA. V shed 9 bases and J shed 10 bases, with 19 bases lying between them. The CDR3 has 13 amino acids. The CDR3 here is CARKEFFRSPQHF. The CDR3 DNA reads TGTGCCAGGAAAGAGTTTTTCCGCTCTCCCCAGCATTTT.

The chain has TRBV29-1 and TRBJ2-5; weak D call: TRBD2 (6 bases). The V gene lost 4 bases and the J gene lost 1 base, with 16 bases spanning the gap. The CDR3 loop spans 15 amino acids. From germline, CDR1 is SQVTM and CDR2 ANQGSEA. This CDR3 is CSVVAPAGFQETQYF. For the CDR3, the DNA is TGCAGCGTTGTGGCCCCAGCGGGCTTCCAAGAGACCCAGTACTTC.

This sequence joins TRBV5-8 and TRBJ1-2; 9 bases align to TRBD1. The J segment lost 6 bases and the V segment lost 7 bases, leaving 7 bases of the junction unmatched. Germline values: CDR1 SGHTS, CDR2 YDEGEE. The CDR3 is made up of 13 amino acids. CDR3 nucleotides: TGTGCCAGCGGATCATGGGACAGGGATGGCTACACCTTC. Its protein is CASGSWDRDGYTF.

CDR3 bases: TGTGCCACTACTCCTTCGGTCTCCTACGAGCAGTACTTC. The encoded protein is CATTPSVSYEQYF. The chain carries TRBV7-9 and TRBJ2-7; the D is unclear. The V gene's germline CDR1 is SEHNR and CDR2 FQNEAQ (reference sequence). The CDR3 has 13 residues. V was clipped by 10 bases and J by 0 bases, with 13 bases between them.

V gene TRBV7-9 combines with J gene TRBJ2-7; weak D call: TRBD2 (6 bases). Trimming cost V 0 bases and J 6 bases, with 18 bases left between them. Germline lookup yields CDR1 SEHNR and CDR2 FQNEAQ (reference sequence). The CDR3 extends over 16 amino acids. The CDR3 DNA follows: TGTGCCAGCAGCTTAGCGGGGGGTGGATCCGGGGGCGAGCAGTACTTC. Translated, it gives CASSLAGGGSGGEQYF.

This chain links TRBV5-1 with TRBJ2-7, with D possibly being TRBD1 (7 bases). V gave up 3 bases and J gave up 6 bases, with 16 bases separating them. The CDR3 spans 14 residues. The germline V gene encodes CDR1 SGHRS and CDR2 YFSETQ. The CDR3 sequence is CASSWGVTGAEQYF. Written as DNA, the CDR3 is TGCGCCAGCAGCTGGGGGGTAACAGGGGCCGAGCAGTACTTC.

V is TRBV2 and J is TRBJ2-3, with D possibly TRBD1 on 5 matching bases. Germline V gene lookup returns CDR1 SNHLY and CDR2 FYNNEI. The CDR3 is 16 residues long. The V and J ends lost 4 bases and 3 bases respectively, with 17 bases between them. DNA for the CDR3: TGTGCCAGCAGTGTGTCCTCAGGGTATCGAACAGATACGCAGTATTTT. Translating it yields CASSVSSGYRTDTQYF.

This clone was found once. The chain joins TRBV2 to TRBJ1-2, with 7 bases that match TRBD1. Trimming took 8 bases from V and 4 from J; bases not matched to a gene: 10. The CDR3 consists of 14 residues. Germline V CDR1 and CDR2: SNHLY, FYNNEI. The CDR3 protein is CASARDSRPYGYTF. CDR3 nucleotides: TGTGCCAGCGCCCGGGACAGCAGACCCTATGGCTACACCTTC.

The chain has TRBV7-6 and TRBJ2-7; 10 bases agree with TRBD2. Germline CDR1 is SGHVS and CDR2 is FNYEAQ. CDR3 length: 13 residues. J gave up 4 bases and V 3 bases, and 0 bases lay outside the gene matches. As DNA, the CDR3 is TGTGCCAGCAGCTTGGGACTAGCGTACGAGCAGTACTTC. This codes for CASSLGLAYEQYF.

This chain uses TRBV28 with TRBJ1-2, with a tentative D call TRBD1 (6 bases). The CDR3 is 11 residues long. V gave up 7 bases and J gave up 8 bases, with 11 bases separating them. Germline loops: CDR1 MDHEN, CDR2 SYDVKM. The CDR3 region is CASKTQGGYTF. DNA of the CDR3: TGTGCCAGCAAGACGCAGGGGGGCTACACCTTC.

The rearrangement joins TRBV19 to TRBJ1-5; TRBD1 matches at 12 bases. The V segment lost 9 bases and the J segment 7 bases; nucleotides outside the gene matches: 10. CDR1 and CDR2 from the germline V gene are LNHDA and SQIVND (reference sequence). The CDR3 length is 15 residues. The CDR3 loop is CASQIGTGGGQPQHF. The CDR3 bases are TGTGCCAGCCAAATAGGGACAGGGGGCGGCCAGCCCCAGCATTTT.

V and J are TRBV19 and TRBJ2-3, with 8 nucleotides matching TRBD1. The V gene end was trimmed by 0 bases and the J gene end by 5 bases; junction bases not matched to a gene: 7. The CDR3 consists of 16 residues. The germline CDR1 and CDR2 sequences are LNHDA and SQIVND (reference sequence). The CDR3 region has the DNA TGTGCCAGTAGTATAGATCCCACAGGGGGGAAAGATACGCAGTATTTT. Protein product: CASSIDPTGGKDTQYF.

This chain links TRBV5-4 with TRBJ2-5; perhaps TRBD1 as D (5 bases). Trimming took off 4 bases at V and 3 bases at J, with 10 bases between the two ends. CDR1 SGHNT and CDR2 YYREEE come from the germline V gene (reference sequence). This CDR3 is built from 13 residues. CDR3 residues: CASSLDREETQYF. DNA for the CDR3: TGTGCCAGCAGCCTCGACAGAGAAGAGACCCAGTACTTC.

This clone was detected only a few times. This chain joins TRBV5-1 and TRBJ2-7; D is perhaps TRBD2 (5 bases). The ends were cut back, 4 bases at V and 7 bases at J, with 18 bases in the middle. Germline CDR1 SGHRS, CDR2 YFSETQ. This CDR3 has 14 amino acids. The CDR3 DNA sequence: TGCGCCAGCAGCCCCGGCCGAATACTAGAAGAGCAGTACTTC. As protein: CASSPGRILEEQYF.

V is TRBV5-4 and J is TRBJ1-1; 7 bases are shared with TRBD1. Germline CDR1 reads SGHNT; CDR2 reads YYREEE (reference sequence). The junction had 6 bases not matched to a gene; V was cut back by 0 bases and J by 1 base. The CDR3 length is 16 residues. CDR3 in DNA: TGTGCCAGCAGCTTGGCCGGGACAGCCTCGAACACTGAAGCTTTCTTT. This sequence encodes CASSLAGTASNTEAFF.

The gene calls are TRBV28 and TRBJ2-5, with D possibly matching TRBD1 (5 bases). The CDR3 contains 12 residues. Between the trimmed V and J ends, which lost 6 bases and 3 bases, there was a span of 8 bases. Germline V gene sequence: CDR1 MDHEN, CDR2 SYDVKM. CDR3 DNA sequence: TGTGCCAGCAGCCAGGGTAAAGAGACCCAGTACTTC. Its protein is CASSQGKETQYF.

This sequence joins TRBV10-3 and TRBJ2-7; 11 nucleotides align to TRBD2. Germline values: CDR1 ENHRY, CDR2 SYGVKD. Trimming at V came to 4 bases and at J to 3 bases, leaving 8 bases not matched to a gene. The CDR3 loop spans 16 amino acids. In DNA, the CDR3 is TGTGCCATCAGTGGTGGGCTAGCGGGAGGACGCTACGAGCAGTACTTC. As protein: CAISGGLAGGRYEQYF.